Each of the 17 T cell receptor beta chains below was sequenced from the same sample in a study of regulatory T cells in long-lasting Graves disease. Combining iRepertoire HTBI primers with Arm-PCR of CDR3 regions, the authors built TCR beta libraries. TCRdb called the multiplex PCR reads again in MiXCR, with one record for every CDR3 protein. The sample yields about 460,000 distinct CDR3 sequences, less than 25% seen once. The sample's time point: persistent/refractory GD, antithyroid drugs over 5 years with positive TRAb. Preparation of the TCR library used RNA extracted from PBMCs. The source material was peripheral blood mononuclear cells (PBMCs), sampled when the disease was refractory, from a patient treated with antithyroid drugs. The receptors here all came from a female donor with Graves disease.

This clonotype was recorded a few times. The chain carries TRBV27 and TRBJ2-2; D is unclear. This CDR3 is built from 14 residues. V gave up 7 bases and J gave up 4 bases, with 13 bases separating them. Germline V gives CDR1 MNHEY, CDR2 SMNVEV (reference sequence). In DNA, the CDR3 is TGTGCCAGCACAAACTCGGGCGGCACCGGGGAGCTGTTTTTT. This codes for CASTNSGGTGELFF.

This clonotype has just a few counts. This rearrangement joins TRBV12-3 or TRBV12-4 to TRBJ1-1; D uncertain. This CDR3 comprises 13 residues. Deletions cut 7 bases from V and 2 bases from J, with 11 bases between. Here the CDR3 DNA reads TGTGCCAGCAACCCCTGGGCCAACACTGAAGCTTTCTTT. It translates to CASNPWANTEAFF.

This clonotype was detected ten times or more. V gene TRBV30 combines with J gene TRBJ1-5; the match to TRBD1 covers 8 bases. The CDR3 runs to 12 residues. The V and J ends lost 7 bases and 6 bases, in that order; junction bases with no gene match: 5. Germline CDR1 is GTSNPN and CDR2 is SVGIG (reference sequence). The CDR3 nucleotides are TGTGCCTTCGACAGGGGCGCTCAGCCCCAGCATTTT. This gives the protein CAFDRGAQPQHF.

The CDR3 DNA reads TGTGCCAGCAGCTTAGGCCAGGGGGTATACCATGGCTACACCTTC. This gives the protein CASSLGQGVYHGYTF. This chain joins TRBV13 and TRBJ1-2; 7 bases are a match to TRBD1. The CDR3 sequence is 15 residues long. Trimming removed 0 bases from V and 6 bases from J; junction bases left unmatched: 7. Germline V lookup: CDR1 PRHDT, CDR2 FYEKMQ (reference sequence).

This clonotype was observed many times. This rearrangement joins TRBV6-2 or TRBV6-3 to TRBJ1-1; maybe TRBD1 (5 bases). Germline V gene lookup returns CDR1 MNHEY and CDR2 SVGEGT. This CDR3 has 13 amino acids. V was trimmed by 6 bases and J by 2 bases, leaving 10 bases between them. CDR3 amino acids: CASSPGLNTEAFF. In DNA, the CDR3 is TGTGCCAGCAGCCCGGGACTTAACACTGAAGCTTTCTTT.

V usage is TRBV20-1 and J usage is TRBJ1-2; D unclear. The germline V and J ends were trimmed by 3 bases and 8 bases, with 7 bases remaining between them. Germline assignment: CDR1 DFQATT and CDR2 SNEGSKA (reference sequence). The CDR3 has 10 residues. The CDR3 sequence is CSARAEGYTF. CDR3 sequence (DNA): TGCAGTGCTAGGGCCGAAGGCTACACCTTC.

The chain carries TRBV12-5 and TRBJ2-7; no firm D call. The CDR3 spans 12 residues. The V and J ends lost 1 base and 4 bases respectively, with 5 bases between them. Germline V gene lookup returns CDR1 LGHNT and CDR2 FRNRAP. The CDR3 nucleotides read TGTGCTAGTGGTTTGGGGGGTTACGAGCAGTACTTC. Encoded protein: CASGLGGYEQYF.

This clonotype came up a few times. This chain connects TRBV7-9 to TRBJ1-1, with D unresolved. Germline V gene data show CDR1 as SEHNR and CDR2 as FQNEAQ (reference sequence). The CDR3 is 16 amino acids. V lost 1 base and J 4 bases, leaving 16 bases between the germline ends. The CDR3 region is CASSLGSAGQATEAFF. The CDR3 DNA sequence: TGTGCCAGCAGCTTAGGGTCTGCCGGGCAGGCCACTGAAGCTTTCTTT.

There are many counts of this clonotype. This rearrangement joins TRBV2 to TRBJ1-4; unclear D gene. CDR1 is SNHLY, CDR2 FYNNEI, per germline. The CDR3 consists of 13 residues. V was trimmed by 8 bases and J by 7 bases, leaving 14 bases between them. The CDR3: CASGIPPSEKLFF. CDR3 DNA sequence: TGTGCCAGCGGCATTCCACCGTCTGAAAAACTGTTTTTT. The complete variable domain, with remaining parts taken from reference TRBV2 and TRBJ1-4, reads EPEVTQTPSHQVTQMGQEVILRCVPISNHLYFYWYRQILGQKVEFLVSFYNNEISEKSEIFDDQFSVERPDGSNFTLKIRSTKLEDSAMYFCASGIPPSEKLFFGSGTQLSVL.

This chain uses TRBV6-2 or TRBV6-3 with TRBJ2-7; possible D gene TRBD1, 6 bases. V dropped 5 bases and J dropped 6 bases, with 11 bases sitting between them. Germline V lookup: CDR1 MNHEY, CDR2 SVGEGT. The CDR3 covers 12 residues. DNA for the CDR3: TGTGCCAGCAGTGTGGCAGGGGCCGAGCAGTACTTC. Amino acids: CASSVAGAEQYF.

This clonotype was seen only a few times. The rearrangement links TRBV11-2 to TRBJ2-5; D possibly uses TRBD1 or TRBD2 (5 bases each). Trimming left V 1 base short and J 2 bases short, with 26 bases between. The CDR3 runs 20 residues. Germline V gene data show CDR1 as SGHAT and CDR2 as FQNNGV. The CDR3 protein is CASSLVPGLGAGSEQETQYF. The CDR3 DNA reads TGTGCCAGCAGCTTAGTACCGGGATTAGGGGCAGGGTCAGAACAAGAGACCCAGTACTTC.

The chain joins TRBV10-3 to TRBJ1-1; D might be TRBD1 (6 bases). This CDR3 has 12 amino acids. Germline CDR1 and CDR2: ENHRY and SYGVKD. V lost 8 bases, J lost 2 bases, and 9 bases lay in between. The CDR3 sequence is CAIARGNTEAFF. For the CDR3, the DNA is TGTGCCATCGCCAGGGGTAACACTGAAGCTTTCTTT.

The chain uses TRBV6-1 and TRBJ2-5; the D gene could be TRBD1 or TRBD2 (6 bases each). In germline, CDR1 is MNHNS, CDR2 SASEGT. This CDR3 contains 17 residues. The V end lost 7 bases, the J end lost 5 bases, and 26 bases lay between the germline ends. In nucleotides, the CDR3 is TGTGCCAGCAATTCTGGATTGGGGGGCCGGATAGGGGAGACCCAGTACTTC. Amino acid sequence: CASNSGLGGRIGETQYF.

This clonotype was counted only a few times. CDR3 sequence: CASSSLGSATNEKLFF. DNA of the CDR3: TGTGCCAGCAGCTCCCTCGGGTCTGCAACTAATGAAAAACTGTTTTTT. This chain uses TRBV5-4 with TRBJ1-4, with D hard to call. Germline assignment: CDR1 SGHNT and CDR2 YYREEE (reference sequence). This CDR3 comprises 16 residues. Trimming removed 3 bases at V and 0 bases at J, with 12 bases between.

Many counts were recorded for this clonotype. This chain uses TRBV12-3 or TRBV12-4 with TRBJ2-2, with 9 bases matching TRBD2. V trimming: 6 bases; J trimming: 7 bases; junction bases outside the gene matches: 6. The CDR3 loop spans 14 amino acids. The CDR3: CASRSGTSRGELFF. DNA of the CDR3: TGTGCCAGCAGGTCCGGGACTAGCCGCGGGGAGCTGTTTTTT.

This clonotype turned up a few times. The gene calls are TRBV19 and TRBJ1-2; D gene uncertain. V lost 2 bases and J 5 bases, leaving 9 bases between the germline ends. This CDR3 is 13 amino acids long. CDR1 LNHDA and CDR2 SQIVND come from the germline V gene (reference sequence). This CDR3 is CASSIRLTYGYTF. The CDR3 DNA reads TGTGCCAGTAGTATAAGGCTTACTTATGGCTACACCTTC.

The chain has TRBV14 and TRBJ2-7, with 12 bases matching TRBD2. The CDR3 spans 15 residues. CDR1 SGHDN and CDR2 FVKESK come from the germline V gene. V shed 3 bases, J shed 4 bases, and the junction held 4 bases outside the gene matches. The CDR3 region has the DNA TGTGCCAGCAGCCAGCGGACTAGCGGGGTTTACGAGCAGTACTTC. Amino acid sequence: CASSQRTSGVYEQYF.